The 14 T cell receptor beta chains given below trace back to one sample, sequenced in a study of cytomegalovirus exposure and HLA in healthy donors. PCR was performed using 60 Vbeta and 13 Jbeta primers. The repertoire was sequenced with immunoSEQ multiplex PCR; TCRdb's copy has only in-frame clones and lacks some. The sample records about 160,000 clones, 82% being singletons. Sequenced input: PBMCs. The receptors shown here come from a girl aged 2 to 9 in good health and CMV-seropositive.

The chain links TRBV9 to TRBJ1-5; unclear D gene. Germline CDR1 SGDLS, CDR2 YYNGEE. CDR3 size: 14 residues. V was pared by 2 bases and J by 9 bases, with 15 bases between. In DNA form, the CDR3 reads TGTGCCAGCAGCGTCTTGGTCAATGGAGGGCCCCAGCATTTT. Translated, it gives CASSVLVNGGPQHF.

This chain joins TRBV6-1 and TRBJ2-1; TRBD2 matches 13 bases. Germline CDR1 is MNHNS and CDR2 is SASEGT. The ends lost 3 bases at V and 3 bases at J; junction bases unmatched: 8. The CDR3 spans 18 residues. The CDR3 region is CASSERGGTSGIYNEQFF. DNA of the CDR3: TGTGCCAGCAGTGAGAGAGGGGGGACTAGCGGGATCTACAATGAGCAGTTCTTC.

The chain recombines TRBV7-3 with TRBJ1-4; D call uncertain. CDR3 size: 18 residues. Deletions cut 1 base from V and 0 bases from J, with 15 bases between. Per the germline V gene, CDR1 is SGHTA and CDR2 is FQGTGA. CDR3 sequence: CASSLKSHRRATNEKLFF. CDR3 DNA sequence: TGTGCCAGCAGCTTAAAGTCCCATCGGAGAGCAACTAATGAAAAACTGTTTTTT.

The rearrangement uses TRBV4-1 and TRBJ2-2, with TRBD2 matching 8 bases. Germline V gives CDR1 MGHRA, CDR2 YSYEKL. CDR3 length equals 17 residues. The junction had 11 bases not matched to a gene; V was cut back by 4 bases and J by 4 bases. The CDR3 nucleotides read TGCGCCAGCAGCCCGTATACTAGCGGCCGAGGCACCGGGGAGCTGTTTTTT. Translated, it gives CASSPYTSGRGTGELFF.

The rearrangement links TRBV6-6 to TRBJ2-5, with D possibly TRBD2 on 6 matching bases. The CDR3 sequence is 14 residues long. CDR1 and CDR2 from the germline V gene are MNHNY and SVGAGI (reference sequence). Trimming pared 2 bases from V and 4 bases from J, leaving 11 bases between. The CDR3 coding sequence is TGTGCCAGCAGTTACCGTCGACTAGTAGAGACCCAGTACTTC. This sequence encodes CASSYRRLVETQYF.

The V and J genes are TRBV5-1 and TRBJ2-7, with 9 bases fitting TRBD1. Germline CDR1 and CDR2: SGHRS and YFSETQ. The CDR3 spans 14 residues. J gave up 3 bases and V 5 bases, and 6 bases lay outside the gene matches. Written as DNA, the CDR3 is TGCGCCAGCAGTTCCGGGACAGGGTTCTACGAGCAGTACTTC. It codes for CASSSGTGFYEQYF.

V and J are TRBV28 and TRBJ1-2; TRBD1 might be the D (5 bases). Germline CDR1 and CDR2: MDHEN and SYDVKM. The CDR3 totals 15 residues. V was trimmed by 5 bases and J by 4 bases, leaving 17 bases between them. The CDR3 bases are TGTGCCAGCAGTCTAATGACCAGGGTGCCCTATGGCTACACCTTC. This encodes CASSLMTRVPYGYTF.

The chain combines TRBV5-4 with TRBJ2-1, with 10 bases lining up with TRBD2. The CDR3 has 18 residues. CDR1 and CDR2 from the germline V gene are SGHNT and YYREEE (reference sequence). The junction had 17 bases not matched to a gene; V was cut back by 9 bases and J by 2 bases. The CDR3 protein is CATTVRTSGKITYNEQFF. DNA of the CDR3: TGTGCCACCACAGTCCGGACTAGCGGCAAAATTACCTACAATGAGCAGTTCTTC.

V and J are TRBV5-1 and TRBJ2-1; 11 bases map to TRBD2. Per germline, CDR1 SGHRS and CDR2 YFSETQ. J was trimmed by 4 bases and V by 4 bases; bases with no gene match: 4. This CDR3 spans 15 amino acids. CDR3 loop: CASSVSGRGYNEQFF. CDR3 nucleotides: TGCGCCAGCAGCGTTAGCGGGAGGGGGTACAATGAGCAGTTCTTC.

The V and J genes are TRBV6-5 and TRBJ2-7; TRBD1 might be the D (6 bases). The CDR3 is made up of 14 amino acids. V was cut by 2 bases and J by 5 bases, with 13 bases left in between. The germline CDR1 and CDR2 sequences are MNHEY and SVGAGI. The chain's CDR3 is CASSYRAGVHEQYF. The CDR3, as DNA: TGTGCCAGCAGTTACAGGGCAGGGGTCCACGAGCAGTACTTC.

The J gene is TRBJ2-7, the V gene TRBV5-1, with TRBD1 matching 8 bases. V lost 4 bases, J lost 7 bases, and 7 bases stayed unmatched. In germline, CDR1 is SGHRS, CDR2 YFSETQ. The length of the CDR3 is 13 residues. The CDR3 nucleotides are TGCGCCAGCAGCCCACAGGGGGTGAGGGAGCAGTACTTC. This codes for CASSPQGVREQYF.

V usage is TRBV28 and J usage is TRBJ2-3; TRBD2 matches 7 bases. CDR3 length: 15 residues. The V gene end was trimmed by 3 bases and the J gene end by 5 bases; junction bases not matched to a gene: 8. The germline CDR1 and CDR2 sequences are MDHEN and SYDVKM. Here the CDR3 DNA reads TGTGCCAGCAGTTTTGGCGGGAGATTGCAAGATACGCAGTATTTT. Translation gives CASSFGGRLQDTQYF. Complete variable domain (other parts from reference TRBV28 and TRBJ2-3): DVKVTQSSRYLVKRTGEKVFLECVQDMDHENMFWYRQDPGLGLRLIYFSYDVKMKEKGDIPEGYSVSREKKERFSLILESASTNQTSMYLCASSFGGRLQDTQYFGPGTRLTVL.

The chain joins TRBV13 to TRBJ2-5; the match to TRBD1 covers 10 bases. V shed 5 bases, J shed 5 bases, and the junction held 11 bases outside the gene matches. This CDR3 is 16 amino acids long. Germline-derived CDR1 and CDR2 are PRHDT and FYEKMQ (reference sequence). The CDR3 DNA follows: TGTGCCAGCAGCCTACGACAGGGGGCTAGTTATGAGACCCAGTACTTC. Amino acid sequence: CASSLRQGASYETQYF.

The chain combines TRBV30 with TRBJ1-4; TRBD1 matches at 8 bases. Trimming cost V 7 bases and J 8 bases; bases outside gene matches: 6. Per the germline V gene, CDR1 is GTSNPN and CDR2 is SVGIG (reference sequence). The CDR3 consists of 12 residues. The CDR3 DNA is TGTGCCTTACAGGGGGTGGACGAAAAACTGTTTTTT. Residues: CALQGVDEKLFF.